A single sample is the source of the 2 T cell receptor beta chains below, sequenced in a study of patients and donors after allogeneic stem cell transplantation. One entry per CDR3 protein results from TCRdb running MiXCR on the RT-PCR reads. The sample contains over 150,000 distinct CDR3 sequences, less than 45% of which appear only once. Sequenced input: blood, either unsorted or a sorted T cell fraction (not recorded which). The receptors shown here come from a human donor who was either an allogeneic HSCT recipient or a stem cell or donor lymphocyte infusion donor (not recorded which). It is not recorded whose cells these are; they may come from a transplant donor.

The chain is built from TRBV6-6 and TRBJ1-4; no firm D call. The CDR3 is 13 residues long. Trimming removed 8 bases from V and 5 bases from J, with 12 bases in between. Germline lookup yields CDR1 MNHNY and CDR2 SVGAGI (reference sequence). The CDR3 coding sequence is TGTGCCAGCGGTTGGAGGCCAAATGAAAAACTGTTTTTT. It encodes CASGWRPNEKLFF.

This clonotype showed up just a few times. DNA of the CDR3: TGTGCCAGCAGCGCCCCCCTAGAGGATACGCAGTATTTT. Its translation is CASSAPLEDTQYF. This sequence joins TRBV9 and TRBJ2-3; D not resolved. Trimming cost V 3 bases and J 6 bases, with 11 bases left between them. The CDR3 spans 13 residues. Looked up from germline, CDR1 is SGDLS and CDR2 is YYNGEE. Full variable domain (outside the CDR3, taken from reference TRBV9 and TRBJ2-3): DSGVTQTPKHLITATGQRVTLRCSPRSGDLSVYWYQQSLDQGLQFLIQYYNGEERAKGNILERFSAQQFPDLHSELNLSSLELGDSALYFCASSAPLEDTQYFGPGTRLTVL.